The rows below give T cell receptor beta chains drawn from one sample of a study of T cell changes during pregnancy in multiple sclerosis. Sequenced by immunoSEQ multiplex PCR; TCRdb stores in-frame clones only, minus some. The sample includes roughly 40,000 clones, approximately 90% seen only once; the top ten take around 0.41%. This sample comprised CD4+ T cells from peripheral blood mononuclear cells, obtained in the second trimester of pregnancy. These receptors originate from a female donor with multiple sclerosis, enrolled in a pregnancy study. Each CDR3 is given without its conserved first and last residue. A D gene is named only where the DNA matches it firmly. The listing skips clone size in some rows; elsewhere it reads once, few, many or a size class.

J | V | size | D | CDR3
TRBJ2-5 | TRBV12-5 | - | - | ASGLVGGLETQY
TRBJ2-7 | TRBV5-1 | - | TRBD1 | ASSFGPGQGGGEQY
TRBJ1-4 | TRBV9 | - | - | ASSVAVSGGDLGGQYSTNEKLF
TRBJ1-2 | TRBV27 | once | - | ASSWRGDGYT
TRBJ2-7 | TRBV19 | - | - | ASGSMGATQYEQY
TRBJ1-2 | TRBV6-5 | once | TRBD1 | ASRTTGGLYGYT
TRBJ2-2 | TRBV7-9 | - | TRBD1 | ASSLGGTGNTGELF
TRBJ1-5 | TRBV6-1 | - | - | ASSGGSNQPQH
TRBJ1-1 | TRBV30 | once | - | AWSVGTTRAEAF
TRBJ2-5 | TRBV6-1 | - | TRBD2 | ASSAGTSGEIETQY
TRBJ2-7 | TRBV2 | - | TRBD2 | ASSEGGLGFSYEQY
TRBJ2-3 | TRBV19 | - | TRBD2 | ASSYRAGGLTTQY
TRBJ1-2 | TRBV25-1 | - | TRBD1 | ASSSLDRGYGYT
TRBJ2-5 | TRBV5-1 | - | - | ASSSRGYGKETQY
TRBJ1-1 | TRBV10-3 | - | TRBD1 | AIRGGTGGVGTEAF
TRBJ2-7 | TRBV12-5 | - | - | ASGLTVGGYYEQY